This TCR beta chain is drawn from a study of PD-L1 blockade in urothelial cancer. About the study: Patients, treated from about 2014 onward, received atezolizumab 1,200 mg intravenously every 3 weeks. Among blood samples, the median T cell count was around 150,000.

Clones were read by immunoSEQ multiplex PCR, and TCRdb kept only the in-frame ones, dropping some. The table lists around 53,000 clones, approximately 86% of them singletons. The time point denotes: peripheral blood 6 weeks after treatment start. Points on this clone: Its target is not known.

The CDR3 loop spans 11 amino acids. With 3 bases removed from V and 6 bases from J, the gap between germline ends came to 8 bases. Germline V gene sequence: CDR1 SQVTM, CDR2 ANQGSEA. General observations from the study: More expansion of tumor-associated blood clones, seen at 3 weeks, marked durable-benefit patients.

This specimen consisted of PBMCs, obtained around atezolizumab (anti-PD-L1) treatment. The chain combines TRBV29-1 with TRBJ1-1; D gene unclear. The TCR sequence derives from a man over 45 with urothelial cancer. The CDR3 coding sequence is TGCAGCGTTGATTTTCTTGCTGAAGCTTTCTTT. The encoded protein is CSVDFLAEAFF.